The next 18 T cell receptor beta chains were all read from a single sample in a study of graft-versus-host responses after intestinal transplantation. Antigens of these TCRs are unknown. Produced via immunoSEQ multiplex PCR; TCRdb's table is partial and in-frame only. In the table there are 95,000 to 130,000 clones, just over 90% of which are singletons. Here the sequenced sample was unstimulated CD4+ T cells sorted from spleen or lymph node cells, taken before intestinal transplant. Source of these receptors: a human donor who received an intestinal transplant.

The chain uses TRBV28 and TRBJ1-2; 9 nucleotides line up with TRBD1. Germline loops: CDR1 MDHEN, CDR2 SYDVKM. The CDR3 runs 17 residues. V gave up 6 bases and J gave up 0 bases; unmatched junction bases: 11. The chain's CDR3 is CASSRTGTGRANYGYTF. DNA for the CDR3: TGTGCCAGCAGCCGCACGGGGACAGGGCGAGCTAACTATGGCTACACCTTC.

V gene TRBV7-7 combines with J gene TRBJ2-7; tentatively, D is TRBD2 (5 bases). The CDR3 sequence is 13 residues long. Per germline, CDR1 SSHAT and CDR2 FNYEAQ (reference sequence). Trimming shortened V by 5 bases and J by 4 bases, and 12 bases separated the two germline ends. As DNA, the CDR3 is TGTGCCAGCAGCCCCGGACGGACTTACGAGCAGTACTTC. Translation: CASSPGRTYEQYF. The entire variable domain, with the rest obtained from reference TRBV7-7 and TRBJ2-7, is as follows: GAGVSQSPRYKVTKRGQDVTLRCDPISSHATLYWYQQALGQGPEFLTYFNYEAQPDKSGLPSDRFSAERPEGSISTLTIQRTEQRDSAMYRCASSPGRTYEQYFGPGTRLTVT.

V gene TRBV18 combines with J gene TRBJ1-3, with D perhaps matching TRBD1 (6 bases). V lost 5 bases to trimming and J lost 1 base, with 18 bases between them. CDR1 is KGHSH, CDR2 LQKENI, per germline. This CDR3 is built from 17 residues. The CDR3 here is CASSASQGLRSGNTIYF. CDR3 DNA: TGTGCCAGCTCAGCATCTCAGGGGCTTCGGTCTGGAAACACCATATATTTT.

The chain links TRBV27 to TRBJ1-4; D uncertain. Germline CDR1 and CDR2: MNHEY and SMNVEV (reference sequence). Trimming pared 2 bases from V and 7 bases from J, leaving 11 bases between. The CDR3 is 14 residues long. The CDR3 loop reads CASSLDGGGEKLFF. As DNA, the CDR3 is TGTGCCAGCAGTTTAGATGGTGGCGGTGAAAAACTGTTTTTT.

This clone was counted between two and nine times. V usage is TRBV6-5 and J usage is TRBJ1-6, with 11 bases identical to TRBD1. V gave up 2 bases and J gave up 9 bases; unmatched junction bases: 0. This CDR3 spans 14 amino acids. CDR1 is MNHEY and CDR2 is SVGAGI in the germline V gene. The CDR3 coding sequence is TGTGCCAGCAGTTACGGGACAGGGGGTTCACCCCTCCACTTT. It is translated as CASSYGTGGSPLHF.

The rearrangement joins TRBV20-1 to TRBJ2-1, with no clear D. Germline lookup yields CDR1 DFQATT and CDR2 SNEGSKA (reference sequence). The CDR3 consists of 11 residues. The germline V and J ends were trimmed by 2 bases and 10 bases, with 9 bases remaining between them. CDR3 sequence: CSARWAGEQFF. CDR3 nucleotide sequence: TGCAGTGCTAGATGGGCTGGCGAGCAGTTCTTC.

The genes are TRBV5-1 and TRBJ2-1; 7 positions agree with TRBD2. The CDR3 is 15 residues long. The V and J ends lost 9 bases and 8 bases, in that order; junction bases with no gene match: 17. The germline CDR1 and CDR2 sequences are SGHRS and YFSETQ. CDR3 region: CATRRSGEGHYEQFF. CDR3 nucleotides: TGCGCCACCCGGAGGAGCGGGGAGGGCCATTATGAGCAGTTCTTC.

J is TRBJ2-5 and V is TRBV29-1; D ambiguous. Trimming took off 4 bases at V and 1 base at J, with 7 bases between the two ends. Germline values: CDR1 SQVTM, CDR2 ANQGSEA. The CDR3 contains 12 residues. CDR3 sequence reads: CSVASVQETQYF. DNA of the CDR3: TGCAGCGTTGCGTCTGTCCAAGAGACCCAGTACTTC.

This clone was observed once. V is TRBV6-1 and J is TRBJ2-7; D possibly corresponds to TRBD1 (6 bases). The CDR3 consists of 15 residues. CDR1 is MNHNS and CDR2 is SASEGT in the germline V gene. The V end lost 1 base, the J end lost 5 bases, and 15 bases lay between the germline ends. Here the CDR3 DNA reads TGTGCCAGCAGTGAAGGTCCACAGGGTTGGAACGAGCAGTACTTC. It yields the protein CASSEGPQGWNEQYF.

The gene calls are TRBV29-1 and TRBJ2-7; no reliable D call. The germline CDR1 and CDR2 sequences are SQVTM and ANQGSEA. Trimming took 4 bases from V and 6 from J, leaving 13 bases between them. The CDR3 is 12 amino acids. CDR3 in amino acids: CSVGYNNVEQYF. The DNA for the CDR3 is TGCAGCGTTGGATACAACAATGTCGAGCAGTACTTC.

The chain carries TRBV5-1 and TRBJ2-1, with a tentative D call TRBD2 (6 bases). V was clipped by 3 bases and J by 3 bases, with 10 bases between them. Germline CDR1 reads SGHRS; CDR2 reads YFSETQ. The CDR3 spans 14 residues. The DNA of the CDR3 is TGCGCCAGCAGCTCGACTAGTCACTACAATGAGCAGTTCTTC. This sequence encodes CASSSTSHYNEQFF.

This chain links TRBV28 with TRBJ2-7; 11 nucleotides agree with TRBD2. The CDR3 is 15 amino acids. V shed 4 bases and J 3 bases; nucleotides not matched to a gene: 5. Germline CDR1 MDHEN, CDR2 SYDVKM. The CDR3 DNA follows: TGTGCCAGCAGTTCGGTAGCGGGAGGGTTCTACGAGCAGTACTTC. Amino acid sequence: CASSSVAGGFYEQYF.

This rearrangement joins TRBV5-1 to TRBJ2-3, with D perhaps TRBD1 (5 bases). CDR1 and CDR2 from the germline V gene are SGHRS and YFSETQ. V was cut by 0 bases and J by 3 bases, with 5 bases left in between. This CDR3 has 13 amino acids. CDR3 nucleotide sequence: TGCGCCAGCAGCTTGGCAGGGACAGATACGCAGTATTTT. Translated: CASSLAGTDTQYF.

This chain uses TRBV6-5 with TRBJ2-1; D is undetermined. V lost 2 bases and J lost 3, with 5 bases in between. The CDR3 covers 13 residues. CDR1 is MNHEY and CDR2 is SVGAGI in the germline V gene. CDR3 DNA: TGTGCCAGCAGTTACACAAACTACAATGAGCAGTTCTTC. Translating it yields CASSYTNYNEQFF.

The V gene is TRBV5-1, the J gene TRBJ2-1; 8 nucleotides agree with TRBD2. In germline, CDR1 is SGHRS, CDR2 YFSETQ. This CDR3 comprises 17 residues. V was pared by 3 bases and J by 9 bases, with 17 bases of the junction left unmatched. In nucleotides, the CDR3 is TGCGCCAGCAGCTCCACGCCGGGACTAGATGGGGTCGGTGAGCAGTTCTTC. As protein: CASSSTPGLDGVGEQFF. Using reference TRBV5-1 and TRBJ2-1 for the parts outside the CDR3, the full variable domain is KAGVTQTPRYLIKTRGQQVTLSCSPISGHRSVSWYQQTPGQGLQFLFEYFSETQRNKGNFPGRFSGRQFSNSRSEMNVSTLELGDSALYLCASSSTPGLDGVGEQFFGPGTRLTVL.

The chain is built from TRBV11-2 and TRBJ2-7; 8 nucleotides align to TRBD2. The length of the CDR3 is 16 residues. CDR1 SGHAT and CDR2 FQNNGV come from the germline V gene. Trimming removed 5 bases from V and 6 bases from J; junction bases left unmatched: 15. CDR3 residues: CASSRFGAGGPTEQYF. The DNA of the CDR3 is TGTGCCAGCAGCCGATTTGGGGCGGGAGGTCCCACCGAGCAGTACTTC.

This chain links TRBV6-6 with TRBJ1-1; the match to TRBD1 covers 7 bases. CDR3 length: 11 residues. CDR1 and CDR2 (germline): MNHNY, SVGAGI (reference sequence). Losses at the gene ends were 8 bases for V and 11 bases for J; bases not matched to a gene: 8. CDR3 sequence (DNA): TGTGCCAGCCTAACAGGGGCGTTCGCTTTCTTT. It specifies CASLTGAFAFF.

The DNA for the CDR3 is TGCGCCAGCAGCTTGGCCGGGATGACTAGGACTGAAGCTTTCTTT. It is translated as CASSLAGMTRTEAFF. The chain uses TRBV5-1 and TRBJ1-1; D not certain. CDR1 and CDR2 from the germline V gene are SGHRS and YFSETQ. The germline V and J ends were trimmed by 0 bases and 5 bases, with 14 bases remaining between them. This CDR3 comprises 15 residues.